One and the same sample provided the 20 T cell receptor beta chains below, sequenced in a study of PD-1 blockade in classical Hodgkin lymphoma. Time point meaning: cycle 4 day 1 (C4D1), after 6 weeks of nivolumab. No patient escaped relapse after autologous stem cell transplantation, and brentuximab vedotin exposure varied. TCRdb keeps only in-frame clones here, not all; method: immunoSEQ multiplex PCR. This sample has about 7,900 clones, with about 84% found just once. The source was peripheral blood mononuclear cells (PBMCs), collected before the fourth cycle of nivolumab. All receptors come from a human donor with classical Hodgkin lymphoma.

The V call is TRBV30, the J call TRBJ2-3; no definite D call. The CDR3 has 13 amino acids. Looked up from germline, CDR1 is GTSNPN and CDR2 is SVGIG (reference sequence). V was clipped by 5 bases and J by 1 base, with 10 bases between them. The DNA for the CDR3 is TGTGCCTGGGGAATAGGGCGCACAGATACGCAGTATTTT. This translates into CAWGIGRTDTQYF.

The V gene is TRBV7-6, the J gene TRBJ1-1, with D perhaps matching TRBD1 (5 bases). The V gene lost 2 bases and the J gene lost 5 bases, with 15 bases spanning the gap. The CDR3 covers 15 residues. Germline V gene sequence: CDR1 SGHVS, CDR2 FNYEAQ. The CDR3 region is CASSLIGGGETEAFF. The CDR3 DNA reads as TGTGCCAGCAGCTTAATCGGGGGAGGAGAAACTGAAGCTTTCTTT.

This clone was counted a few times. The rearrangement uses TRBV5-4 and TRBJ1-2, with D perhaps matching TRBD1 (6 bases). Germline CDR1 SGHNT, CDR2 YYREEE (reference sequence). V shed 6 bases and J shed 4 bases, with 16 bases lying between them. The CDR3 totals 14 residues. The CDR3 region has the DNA TGTGCCAGCACACCGACGGGGGGCGGCTATGGCTACACCTTC. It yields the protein CASTPTGGGYGYTF.

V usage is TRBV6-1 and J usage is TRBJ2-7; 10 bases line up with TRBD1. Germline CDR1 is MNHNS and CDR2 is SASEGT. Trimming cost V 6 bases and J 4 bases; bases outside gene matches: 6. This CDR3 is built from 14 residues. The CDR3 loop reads CASRDRGRNYEQYF. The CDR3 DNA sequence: TGTGCCAGCAGAGACAGGGGGCGGAATTACGAGCAGTACTTC.

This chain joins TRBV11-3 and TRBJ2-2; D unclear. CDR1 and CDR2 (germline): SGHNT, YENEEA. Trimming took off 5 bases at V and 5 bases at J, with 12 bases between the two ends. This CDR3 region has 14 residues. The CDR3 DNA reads TGTGCCAGCAGCCCCCGCAGTGGTACCGGGGAGCTGTTTTTT. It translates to CASSPRSGTGELFF.

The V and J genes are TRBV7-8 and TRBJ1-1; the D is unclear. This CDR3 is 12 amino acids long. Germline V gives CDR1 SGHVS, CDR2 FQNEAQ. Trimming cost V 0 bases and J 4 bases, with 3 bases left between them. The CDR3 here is CASSLAATEAFF. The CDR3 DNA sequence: TGTGCCAGCAGCTTAGCGGCCACTGAAGCTTTCTTT.

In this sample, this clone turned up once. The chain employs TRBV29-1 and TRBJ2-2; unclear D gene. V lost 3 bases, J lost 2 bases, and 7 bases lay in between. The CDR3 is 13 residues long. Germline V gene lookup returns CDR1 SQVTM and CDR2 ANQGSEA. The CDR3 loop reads CSVDRYNTGELFF. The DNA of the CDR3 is TGCAGCGTTGACAGGTACAACACCGGGGAGCTGTTTTTT.

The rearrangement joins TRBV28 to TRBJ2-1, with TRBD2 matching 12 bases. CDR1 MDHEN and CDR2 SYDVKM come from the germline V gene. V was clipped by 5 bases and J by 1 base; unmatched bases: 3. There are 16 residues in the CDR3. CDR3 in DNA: TGTGCCAGCAGTCCTACTAGCGGGAGGTCCTACAATGAGCAGTTCTTC. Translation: CASSPTSGRSYNEQFF.

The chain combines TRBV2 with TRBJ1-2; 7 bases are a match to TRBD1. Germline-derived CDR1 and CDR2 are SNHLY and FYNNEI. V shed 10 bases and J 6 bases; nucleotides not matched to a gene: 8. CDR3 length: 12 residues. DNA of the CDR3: TGTGCCACCAGCAAGGGGGCGCATGGCTACACCTTC. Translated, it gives CATSKGAHGYTF.

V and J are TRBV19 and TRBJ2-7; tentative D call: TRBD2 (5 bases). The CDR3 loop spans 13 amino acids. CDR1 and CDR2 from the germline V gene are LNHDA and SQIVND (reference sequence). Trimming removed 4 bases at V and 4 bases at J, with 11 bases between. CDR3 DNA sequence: TGTGCCAGTAGTAGCGCAGGCGGGTACGAGCAGTACTTC. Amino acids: CASSSAGGYEQYF.

Written as DNA, the CDR3 is TGCAGCGCTTCCTATTCTAGCGGTGGAGATACGCAGTATTTT. Translated: CSASYSSGGDTQYF. V is TRBV29-1 and J is TRBJ2-3, with 7 nucleotides matching TRBD2. Per germline, CDR1 SQVTM and CDR2 ANQGSEA. V gave up 7 bases and J gave up 5 bases; unmatched junction bases: 12. This CDR3 spans 14 amino acids.

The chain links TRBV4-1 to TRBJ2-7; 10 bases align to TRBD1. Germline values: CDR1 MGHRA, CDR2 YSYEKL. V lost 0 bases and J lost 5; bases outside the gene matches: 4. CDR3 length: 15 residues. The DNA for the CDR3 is TGCGCCAGCAGCCAAGAGACAGGGGGCTTTGACGAGCAGTACTTC. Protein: CASSQETGGFDEQYF.

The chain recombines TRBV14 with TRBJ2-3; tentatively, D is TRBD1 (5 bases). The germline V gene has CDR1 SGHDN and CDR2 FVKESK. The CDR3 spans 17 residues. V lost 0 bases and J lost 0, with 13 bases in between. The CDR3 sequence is CASSQDFAGLSTDTQYF. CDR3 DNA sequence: TGTGCCAGCAGCCAAGATTTCGCAGGGTTAAGCACAGATACGCAGTATTTT.

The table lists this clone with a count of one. The CDR3 region has the DNA TGCGCCAGCAGTCAACCGACTAGCGGGACTACCTACGAGCAGTACTTC. This encodes CASSQPTSGTTYEQYF. The chain has TRBV23-1 and TRBJ2-7; 11 bases align to TRBD2. TRBV23-1 falls under the ORF class, with uncertain function. The ends lost 2 bases at V and 2 bases at J; junction bases unmatched: 5. This CDR3 is 16 amino acids long.

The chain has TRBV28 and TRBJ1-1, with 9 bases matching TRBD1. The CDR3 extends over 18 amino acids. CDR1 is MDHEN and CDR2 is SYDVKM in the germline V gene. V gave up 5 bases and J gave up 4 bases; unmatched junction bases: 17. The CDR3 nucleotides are TGTGCCAGCAGTGACCTTGGAGTTGGGACAGGGTTAAGCACTGAAGCTTTCTTT. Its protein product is CASSDLGVGTGLSTEAFF.

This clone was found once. CDR3 sequence: CASFGGSSYNEQFF. The CDR3, as DNA: TGTGCCAGCTTCGGCGGGAGCTCCTACAATGAGCAGTTCTTC. This chain links TRBV28 with TRBJ2-1; 7 bases fit TRBD2. Losses at the gene ends were 8 bases for V and 0 bases for J; bases not matched to a gene: 4. Germline loops: CDR1 MDHEN, CDR2 SYDVKM. CDR3 length equals 14 residues.

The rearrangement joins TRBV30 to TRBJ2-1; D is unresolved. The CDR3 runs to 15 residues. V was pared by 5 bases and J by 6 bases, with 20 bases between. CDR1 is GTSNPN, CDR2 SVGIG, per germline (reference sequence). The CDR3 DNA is TGTGCCTGGGCCGAGGACCTCAACGTGGGCAATGAGCAGTTCTTC. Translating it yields CAWAEDLNVGNEQFF.

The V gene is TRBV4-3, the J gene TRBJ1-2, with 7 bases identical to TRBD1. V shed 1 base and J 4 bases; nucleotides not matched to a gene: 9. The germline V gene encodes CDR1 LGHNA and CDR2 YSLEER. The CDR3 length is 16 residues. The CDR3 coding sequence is TGCGCCAGCAGCCAAGGGCGACAGGGCCGTGGCTATGGCTACACCTTC. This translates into CASSQGRQGRGYGYTF.

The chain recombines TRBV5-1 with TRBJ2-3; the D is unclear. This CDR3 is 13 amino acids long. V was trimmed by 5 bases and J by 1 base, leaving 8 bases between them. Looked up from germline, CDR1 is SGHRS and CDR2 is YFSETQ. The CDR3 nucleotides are TGCGCCAGCAGGGGCGTAGGCACAGATACGCAGTATTTT. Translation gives CASRGVGTDTQYF. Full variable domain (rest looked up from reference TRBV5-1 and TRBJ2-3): KAGVTQTPRYLIKTRGQQVTLSCSPISGHRSVSWYQQTPGQGLQFLFEYFSETQRNKGNFPGRFSGRQFSNSRSEMNVSTLELGDSALYLCASRGVGTDTQYFGPGTRLTVL.

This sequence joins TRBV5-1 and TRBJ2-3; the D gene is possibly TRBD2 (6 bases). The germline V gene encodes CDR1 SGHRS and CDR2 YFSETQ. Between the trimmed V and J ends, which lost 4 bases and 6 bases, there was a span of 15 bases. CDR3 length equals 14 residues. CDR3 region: CASSPEPGLDTQYF. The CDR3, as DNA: TGCGCCAGCAGCCCTGAGCCGGGACTCGATACGCAGTATTTT.